This TCR beta chain is from a study of CD8 T cells in ankylosing spondylitis. The CDR3 totals 15 residues. V shed 3 bases and J shed 4 bases, with 16 bases lying between them. Germline V lookup: CDR1 SGHRS, CDR2 YFSETQ. Quantitative 5'-RACE with molecular barcodes generated TCR beta libraries. Via MiXCR, TCRdb re-called the 5' RACE reads, giving one row per CDR3 protein. The data show around 150,000 distinct CDR3 sequences, around 42% seen once. Study outcomes and limitations: Past research had described some motif variants in reactive arthritis synovial fluid and blood. In ankylosing spondylitis blood, a motif of seven or eight highly homologous TCR beta variants appeared characteristic.

This clonotype was seen at least ten times. The antigen remains unidentified. This rearrangement joins TRBV5-1 to TRBJ1-2; tentative D call: TRBD1 (6 bases). The clonotype originates from a male donor with ankylosing spondylitis. Sequences were obtained from synovial fluid, either unsorted or a sorted T cell fraction (not recorded which). The CDR3 region is CASSWADRFGYGYTF. The CDR3 region has the DNA TGCGCCAGCAGCTGGGCGGACAGATTCGGCTATGGCTACACCTTC.